This T cell receptor beta chain was profiled in a study of T-cell reconstitution after alpha-beta-depleted transplantation in children. Study-wide points: As was reported, about two months after transplant, alpha-beta T cells came from several hundred expanded graft clones. One year post-transplant, T-cell counts and diversity were largely derived from T cells produced anew. There were some patients whose high TCRbeta diversity at day 60 came from surviving recipient T cells and thymic progenitors.

The CDR3 covers 14 residues. V gave up 4 bases and J gave up 3 bases; unmatched junction bases: 6. The V gene's germline CDR1 is SGHRS and CDR2 YFSETQ. In the case of this clonotype: The antigen remains unidentified.

Unique molecular identifiers were used in preparing the TCRbeta library. In TCRdb, the PCR reads were re-called with MiXCR into one record per CDR3 protein. Here the sample spans about a million distinct CDR3 sequences, less than 30% being singletons. The source was PBMCs, mostly from graft donor cells, collected 360 days after TCRalphabeta/CD19-depleted stem cell transplant. V is TRBV5-1 and J is TRBJ1-1, with TRBD1 matching 7 bases. The clonotype was recovered from a boy under two years old who had a stem cell transplant for SCID, so the T cells may come from the graft donor. The CDR3 DNA sequence: TGCGCCAGCAGCGCCATCGACAGGGACACTGAAGCTTTCTTT. This translates into CASSAIDRDTEAFF.